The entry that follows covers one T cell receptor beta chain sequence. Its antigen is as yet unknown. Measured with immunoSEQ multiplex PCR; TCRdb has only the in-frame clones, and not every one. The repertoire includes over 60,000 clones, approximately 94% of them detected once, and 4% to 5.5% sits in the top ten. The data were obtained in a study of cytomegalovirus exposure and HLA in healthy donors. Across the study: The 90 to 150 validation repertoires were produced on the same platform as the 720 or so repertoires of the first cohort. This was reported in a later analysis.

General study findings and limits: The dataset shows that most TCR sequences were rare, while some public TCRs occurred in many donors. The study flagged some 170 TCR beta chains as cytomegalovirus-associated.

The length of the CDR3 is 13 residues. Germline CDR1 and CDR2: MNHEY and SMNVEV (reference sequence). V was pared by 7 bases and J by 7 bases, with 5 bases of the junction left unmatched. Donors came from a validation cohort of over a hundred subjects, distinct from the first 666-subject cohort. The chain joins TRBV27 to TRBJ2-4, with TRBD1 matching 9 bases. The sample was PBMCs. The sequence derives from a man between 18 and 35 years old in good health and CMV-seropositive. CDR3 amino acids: CASTTGQGNIQYF. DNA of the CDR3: TGTGCCAGCACCACCGGACAGGGGAACATTCAGTACTTC.